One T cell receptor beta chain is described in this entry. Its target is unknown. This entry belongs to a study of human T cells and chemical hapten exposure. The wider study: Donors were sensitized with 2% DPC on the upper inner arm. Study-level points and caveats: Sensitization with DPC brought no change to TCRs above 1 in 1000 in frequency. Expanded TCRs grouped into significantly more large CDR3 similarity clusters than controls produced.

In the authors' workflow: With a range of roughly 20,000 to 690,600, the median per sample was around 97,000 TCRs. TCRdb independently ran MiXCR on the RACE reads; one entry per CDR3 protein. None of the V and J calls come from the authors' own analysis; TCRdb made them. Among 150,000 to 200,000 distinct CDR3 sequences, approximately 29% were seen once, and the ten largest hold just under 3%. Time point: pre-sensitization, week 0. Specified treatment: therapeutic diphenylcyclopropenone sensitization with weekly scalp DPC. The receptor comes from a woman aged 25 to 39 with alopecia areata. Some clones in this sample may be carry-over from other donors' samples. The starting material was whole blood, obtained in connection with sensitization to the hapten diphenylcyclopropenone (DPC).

This CDR3 is CASSNGGRAEAFF. CDR3 in DNA: TGTGCCAGCAGCAACGGGGGGAGGGCTGAAGCTTTCTTT. The V and J genes are TRBV2 and TRBJ1-1; weak D call: TRBD1 (5 bases). The CDR3 loop spans 13 amino acids. Trimming took off 6 bases at V and 6 bases at J, with 14 bases between the two ends. Germline loops: CDR1 SNHLY, CDR2 FYNNEI.